This T cell receptor beta chain was obtained from a study of shared clonotypes between healthy human individuals. Trimming removed 1 base from V and 8 bases from J, with 8 bases in between. CDR1 SNHLY and CDR2 FYNNEI come from the germline V gene. The CDR3 runs 12 residues. The table came from immunoSEQ multiplex PCR; TCRdb's copy has only in-frame clones and leaves some out. The sample includes 1.6 million or so clones, 98% of them seen just once. The chain is built from TRBV2 and TRBJ1-2; D unresolved. The TCR was taken from a man aged 30-40 years in good health. The sequencing input was naive CD4+ T cells sorted from blood. Documented subset: CD45RA+ positively selected. The DNA for the CDR3 is TGTGCCAGCAGTGAAGACACCGACGGCTACACCTTC. This encodes CASSEDTDGYTF.